Here is one T cell receptor beta chain with its context. This clonotype was detected a few times. Its target antigen remains unknown. The sample holds no much larger clone one base away, and base qualities are not on file. The sample belongs to a study of post-analysis software for immune sequencing data (dated by TCRdb to between 2015 and 2017). Broadly, across the study: Relapsing-remitting, secondary progressive and progressive-relapsing multiple sclerosis were recorded as disease courses, and subtype annotation was lacking for some patients. Patient repertoires were compared against ten to eleven previously published healthy control repertoires from donors aged roughly 6 to 26 years. A subset of samples was prepared in parallel using single-end sample barcoding, then pooled and co-amplified after Illumina adapter ligation.

Inclusive of the bounding cysteine and phenylalanine, the CDR3 is 14 residues long. The only DNA kept is the CDR3, 42 bases in frame from the first base. Per the germline V gene, KGHDR is the CDR1 and SFDVKD is the CDR2. V is cut by 4 bases and J by 9 bases, and the space between the germline ends is 14 bases. What the authors observed across the whole study: The multiple sclerosis patient group was slightly younger than the control group. Multiple sclerosis patients had significantly lower normalized Chao1 diversity than controls, a result that suggests substantial peripheral T-cell clonal expansion. When samples were clustered directly using the F measure, samples prepared in the same batch co-clustered strongly, which prompted a batch-effect correction. Significantly higher frequencies in patients than in controls were found for roughly 5 TRBV segments, including TRBV5-6, TRBV5-1 and TRBV20-1.

Library method: PCR. The reads were generated on an Illumina HiSeq 2500. To reduce PCR and sequencing biases, unique molecular identifiers were built into the TCR beta cDNA libraries. About 500,000 cDNA molecules were obtained for every 1 to 10 million input T cells, so each molecule roughly corresponded to one T cell. Patient libraries were prepared and sequenced with the same protocol used for the earlier healthy control dataset. Within a given batch, samples were prepared together, multiplexed and sequenced on the same HiSeq lane. The paper's data handling went like this. MIGEC was used to process the raw barcoded reads, and molecular identifier groups with only a single read were discarded before consensus assembly and CDR3 extraction. Clonotype tables were post-analysed with VDJtools, and diversity was normalized by down-sampling all datasets to the smallest sample size. Repertoire overlap clustering matched CDR3 amino acid but not nucleotide sequences to correct batch-related cross-sample contamination. TCRdb's own reprocessing of the public reads used fastp at Q25 and MiXCR and kept productive beta chains. Rows with a matching CDR3 protein are joined into one entry that keeps the most common DNA and genes. The authors' filters were not applied to this entry. In all, the sample holds 160,000 or so distinct CDR3 sequences, and roughly 34% of those were seen once. Under 30% of the sample belongs to the ten largest clones.

The sample's time point label, in plain terms: second blood draw from one MS patient after hematopoietic stem cell transplantation. To demonstrate the VDJtools post-analysis software, TCR beta repertoires were profiled from the peripheral blood of more than ten young patients with multiple sclerosis. The patients with multiple sclerosis were children and adolescents between about 6 and 17 years of age. This sample comprised blood, obtained after autologous hematopoietic stem cell transplantation. The V and J genes are TRBV24-1 and TRBJ2-2; no D gene can be assigned with confidence. This TCR was sampled from a girl between 5 and 17 years old with multiple sclerosis. Donor details come from another sample of the same person, matched by shared clones. The nucleotide sequence reads as follows: TGTGCCACCAGTGACCCCGTCCGGGCCCGGGAGCTGTTTTTT. Its amino acids are CATSDPVRARELFF.